Presented here are 18 T cell receptor beta chains from one specimen sequenced in a study. Clones were read by immunoSEQ multiplex PCR, and TCRdb kept only the in-frame ones, dropping some. The sample includes around 50,000 clones, 93% of them seen just once. Sequences were obtained from PBMCs. The receptors originated from a man aged 35-49 years with rheumatoid arthritis.

The chain is built from TRBV21-1 and TRBJ2-1; TRBD2 is taken as the D call from the table, unchecked against the DNA. TRBV21-1 is described as a pseudogene. CDR3 length equals 15 residues. CDR3 coding DNA: TGTGCCAAAACGGCGCTAGCGGTGGATTACAATGAGCAGTTCTTC. It translates to CAKTALAVDYNEQFF.

This clone was seen only once. This chain uses TRBV7-9 with TRBJ1-2; no clear D gene. The CDR3 covers 15 residues. V was shortened by 8 bases and J by 4 bases, with 20 bases between the two germline ends. Germline V gene data show CDR1 as SEHNR and CDR2 as FQNEAQ (reference sequence). The CDR3: CASVLREGPLYGYTF. CDR3 nucleotides: TGTGCCAGCGTCTTACGTGAAGGGCCTCTCTATGGCTACACCTTC.

This clone occurred once. The J gene is TRBJ2-1, the V gene TRBV29-1; 7 bases are shared with TRBD1. CDR1 and CDR2 from the germline V gene are SQVTM and ANQGSEA. The CDR3 contains 14 residues. The V and J ends lost 4 bases and 2 bases, in that order; junction bases with no gene match: 5. This CDR3 reads CSVGGQGAYNEQFF. CDR3 DNA: TGCAGCGTTGGTGGGCAGGGGGCCTACAATGAGCAGTTCTTC.

The V call is TRBV6-5, the J call TRBJ1-1; perhaps TRBD1 as D (6 bases). The CDR3 has 13 residues. Germline V gene data show CDR1 as MNHEY and CDR2 as SVGAGI. The V gene lost 6 bases and the J gene lost 4 bases, with 12 bases spanning the gap. CDR3 region: CASRDRGITEAFF. The DNA for the CDR3 is TGTGCCAGCAGGGACAGAGGGATCACTGAAGCTTTCTTT.

The V and J genes are TRBV6-1 and TRBJ2-7; 7 bases line up with TRBD1. V shed 3 bases and J 2 bases; nucleotides not matched to a gene: 7. This CDR3 has 15 residues. Germline assignment: CDR1 MNHNS and CDR2 SASEGT. The CDR3, as DNA: TGTGCCAGCAGTGACGGTTATCAGGGGGCCTACGAGCAGTACTTC. It specifies CASSDGYQGAYEQYF.

The rearrangement links TRBV11-2 to TRBJ2-1; unclear D gene. Trimming left V 7 bases short and J 5 bases short, with 18 bases between. This CDR3 is 15 amino acids long. CDR1 SGHAT and CDR2 FQNNGV come from the germline V gene. The CDR3 coding sequence is TGTGCCAGCACCTTGCTTCACTCGCCAGACAATGAGCAGTTCTTC. Its translation: CASTLLHSPDNEQFF.

The chain has TRBV7-8 and TRBJ1-1; 10 positions agree with TRBD1. This CDR3 is 14 amino acids long. Germline CDR1 and CDR2: SGHVS and FQNEAQ. Germline trimming cut 4 bases from V and 1 base from J; bases unmatched to any gene: 0. CDR3 in DNA: TGTGCCAGCAGCTGGACAGGGGGGAACACTGAAGCTTTCTTT. Translated: CASSWTGGNTEAFF.

V and J are TRBV10-3 and TRBJ1-1; 8 bases match TRBD1. CDR1 ENHRY and CDR2 SYGVKD come from the germline V gene. The ends lost 2 bases at V and 1 base at J; junction bases unmatched: 3. This CDR3 is built from 15 residues. CDR3 residues: CAISENRGGNTEAFF. CDR3 bases: TGTGCCATCAGTGAGAACAGGGGGGGGAACACTGAAGCTTTCTTT.

The chain is built from TRBV13 and TRBJ1-6; TRBD1 matches 8 bases. The ends lost 7 bases at V and 6 bases at J; junction bases unmatched: 5. This CDR3 region has 14 residues. Germline V gives CDR1 PRHDT, CDR2 FYEKMQ (reference sequence). The CDR3 loop is CASNRGQGNSPLHF. The CDR3 nucleotides are TGTGCCAGCAACCGAGGACAGGGTAATTCACCCCTCCACTTT.

J is TRBJ1-4 and V is TRBV5-5; D might be TRBD1 (5 bases). V was cut by 0 bases and J by 0 bases, with 12 bases left in between. The CDR3 consists of 17 residues. Germline V lookup: CDR1 SGHKS, CDR2 YYEKEE (reference sequence). The CDR3 loop reads CASSLVQGLPTNEKLFF. DNA for the CDR3: TGTGCCAGCAGCTTGGTGCAGGGCTTACCAACTAATGAAAAACTGTTTTTT.

The J gene is TRBJ2-5, the V gene TRBV18; 8 positions agree with TRBD2. CDR1 is KGHSH, CDR2 LQKENI, per germline. The V segment lost 2 bases and the J segment 0 bases; nucleotides outside the gene matches: 5. The CDR3 has 16 residues. The chain's CDR3 is CASSPLSGGYQETQYF. In nucleotides, the CDR3 is TGTGCCAGCTCACCATTGAGCGGGGGTTACCAAGAGACCCAGTACTTC. Together with reference TRBV18 and TRBJ2-5, the CDR3 gives the full variable domain: NAGVMQNPRHLVRRRGQEARLRCSPMKGHSHVYWYRQLPEEGLKFMVYLQKENIIDESGMPKERFSAEFPKEGPSILRIQQVVRGDSAAYFCASSPLSGGYQETQYFGPGTRLLVL.

This chain joins TRBV11-2 and TRBJ2-5, with D possibly matching TRBD1 (5 bases). This CDR3 has 13 residues. The germline V and J ends were trimmed by 1 base and 4 bases, with 7 bases remaining between them. Germline-derived CDR1 and CDR2 are SGHAT and FQNNGV. CDR3 nucleotide sequence: TGTGCCAGCAGCTTAGGTAGGGGAGAGACCCAGTACTTC. It codes for CASSLGRGETQYF.

V is TRBV7-2 and J is TRBJ2-5; 10 bases match TRBD2. The germline gives CDR1 SGHTA, CDR2 FQGNSA. J lost 7 bases, V lost 5 bases, and 10 bases had no gene match. This CDR3 is 15 amino acids long. CDR3 nucleotides: TGTGCCAGCAGCATACTAGCGGGGCGCTTACCGACCCAGTACTTC. This codes for CASSILAGRLPTQYF. The entire variable domain, with the rest obtained from reference TRBV7-2 and TRBJ2-5, is as follows: GAGVSQSPSNKVTEKGKDVELRCDPISGHTALYWYRQSLGQGLEFLIYFQGNSAPDKSGLPSDRFSAERTGGSVSTLTIQRTQQEDSAVYLCASSILAGRLPTQYFGPGTRLLVL.

This clone has just one count. This chain uses TRBV4-1 with TRBJ2-4, with unresolved D. The CDR3 extends over 15 amino acids. Germline V gene sequence: CDR1 MGHRA, CDR2 YSYEKL. The V gene lost 1 base and the J gene lost 3 bases, with 10 bases spanning the gap. DNA of the CDR3: TGCGCCAGCAGCCAAGTGCCGCGGAGCAAAAACATTCAGTACTTC. This codes for CASSQVPRSKNIQYF.

The chain uses TRBV18 and TRBJ1-5, with D possibly being TRBD1 (6 bases). Trimming stripped 4 bases from V and 7 bases from J, with 14 bases between. The CDR3 contains 14 residues. Germline CDR1 and CDR2: KGHSH and LQKENI. CDR3 residues: CASSQTGQGQPQHF. In nucleotides, the CDR3 is TGTGCCAGCTCACAGACAGGTCAGGGGCAGCCCCAGCATTTT.

The rearrangement uses TRBV21-1 and TRBJ2-2; no DNA check was done on the table's D call, TRBD1. TRBV21-1 is marked as a pseudogene. The CDR3 length is 16 residues. The CDR3 sequence: CASSKARGLGVGELFF. DNA for the CDR3: TGTGCCAGCAGCAAAGCGAGGGGGCTGGGGGTCGGGGAGCTGTTTTTT.

The V gene is TRBV9, the J gene TRBJ1-5; D might be TRBD1 (5 bases). The CDR3 is made up of 13 amino acids. CDR1 is SGDLS, CDR2 YYNGEE, per germline. V was cut by 3 bases and J by 4 bases, with 8 bases left in between. The CDR3 loop reads CASSGDLNQPQHF. The CDR3 coding sequence is TGTGCCAGCAGCGGGGACCTTAATCAGCCCCAGCATTTT.

Written as DNA, the CDR3 is TGCGCCAGCAGCTTGGCAAGGAAAGGGGTCACTGAAGCTTTCTTT. This codes for CASSLARKGVTEAFF. The chain employs TRBV5-1 and TRBJ1-1, with D possibly matching TRBD1 (5 bases). From germline, CDR1 is SGHRS and CDR2 YFSETQ. V dropped 0 bases and J dropped 4 bases, with 13 bases sitting between them. The CDR3 consists of 15 residues.